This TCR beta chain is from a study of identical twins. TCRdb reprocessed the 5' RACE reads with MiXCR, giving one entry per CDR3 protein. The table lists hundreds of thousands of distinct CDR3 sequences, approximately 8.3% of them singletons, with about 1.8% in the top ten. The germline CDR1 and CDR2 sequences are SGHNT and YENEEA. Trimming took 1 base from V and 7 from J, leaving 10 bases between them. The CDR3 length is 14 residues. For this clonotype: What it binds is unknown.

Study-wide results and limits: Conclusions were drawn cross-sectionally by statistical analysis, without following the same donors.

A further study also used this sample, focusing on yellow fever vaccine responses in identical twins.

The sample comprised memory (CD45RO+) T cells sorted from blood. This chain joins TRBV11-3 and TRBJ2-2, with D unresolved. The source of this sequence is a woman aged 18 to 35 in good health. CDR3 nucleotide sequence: TGTGCCAGCAGCTTAGCCAGGACGGGCGGGGAGCTGTTTTTT. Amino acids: CASSLARTGGELFF. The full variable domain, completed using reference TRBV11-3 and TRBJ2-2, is EAGVVQSPRYKIIEKKQPVAFWCNPISGHNTLYWYLQNLGQGPELLIRYENEEAVDDSQLPKDRFSAERLKGVDSTLKIQPAELGDSAVYLCASSLARTGGELFFGEGSRLTVL.